This TCR beta chain was sequenced during a study of response to subunit inactivated influenza vaccine. General study results and limits: Authors suggested that a seasonal influenza vaccination recruits few new T cells each time.

TCRdb reanalysed the RT-PCR reads using MiXCR and keeps one entry per CDR3 protein. Of over 800,000 distinct CDR3 sequences listed, roughly 20% are singletons. This clonotype was counted between two and nine times. Its antigen remains unknown. This clonotype originated in a man aged 50 or older who received an inactivated influenza vaccine. The sample in question was PBMCs from blood, obtained about 5 days after vaccination.

The CDR3, as DNA: TGTGCCAGCAGCTTTCTCAGGGGGGAGAACTATGGCTACACCTTC. Residues: CASSFLRGENYGYTF. The chain couples TRBV5-4 to TRBJ1-2; 7 bases line up with TRBD1. J gave up 2 bases and V 2 bases, and 6 bases lay outside the gene matches. The CDR3 is 15 amino acids. Germline lookup yields CDR1 SGHNT and CDR2 YYREEE (reference sequence).